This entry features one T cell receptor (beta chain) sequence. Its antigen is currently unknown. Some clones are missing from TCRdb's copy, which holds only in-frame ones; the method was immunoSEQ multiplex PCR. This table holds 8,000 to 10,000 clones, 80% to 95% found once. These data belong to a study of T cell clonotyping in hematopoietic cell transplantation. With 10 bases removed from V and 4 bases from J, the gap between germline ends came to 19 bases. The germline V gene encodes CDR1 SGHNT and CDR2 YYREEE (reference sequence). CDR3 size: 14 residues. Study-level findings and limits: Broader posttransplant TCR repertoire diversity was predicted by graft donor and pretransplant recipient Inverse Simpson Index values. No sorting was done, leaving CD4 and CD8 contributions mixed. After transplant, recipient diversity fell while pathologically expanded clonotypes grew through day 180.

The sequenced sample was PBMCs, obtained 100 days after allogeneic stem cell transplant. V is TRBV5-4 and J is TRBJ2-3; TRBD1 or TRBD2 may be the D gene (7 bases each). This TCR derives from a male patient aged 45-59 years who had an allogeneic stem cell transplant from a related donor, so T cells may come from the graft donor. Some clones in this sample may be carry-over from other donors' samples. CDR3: CAGRDSYNADTQYF. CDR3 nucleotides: TGTGCCGGGAGGGACAGCTACAATGCAGATACGCAGTATTTT.